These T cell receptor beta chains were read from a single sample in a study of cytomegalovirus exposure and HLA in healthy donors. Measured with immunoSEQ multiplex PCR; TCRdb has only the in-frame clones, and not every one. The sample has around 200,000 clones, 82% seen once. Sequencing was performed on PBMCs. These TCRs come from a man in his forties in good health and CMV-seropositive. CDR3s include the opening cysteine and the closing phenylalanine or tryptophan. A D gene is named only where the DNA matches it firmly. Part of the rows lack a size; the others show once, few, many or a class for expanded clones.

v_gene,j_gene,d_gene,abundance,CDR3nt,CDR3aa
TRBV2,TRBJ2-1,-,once,TGTGCCAGCAGGTCTATTCTGGAGCAGTTCTTC,CASRSILEQFF
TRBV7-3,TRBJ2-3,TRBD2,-,TGTGCCAGCAGCCTCGGACTAGCGGGACCCACAGATACGCAGTATTTT,CASSLGLAGPTDTQYF
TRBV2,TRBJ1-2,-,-,TGTGCCAGCAGTGAGAGGGTTGGCGGCTACACCTTC,CASSERVGGYTF
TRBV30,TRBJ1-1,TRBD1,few,TGTGCCTGGAGCCGGGACAGGGACCCTCGAGCTTTCTTT,CAWSRDRDPRAFF
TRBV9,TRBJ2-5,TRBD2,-,TGTGCCAGCAGCGTAGGTGGGGGAGGGCCCTCCGAGACCCAGTACTTC,CASSVGGGGPSETQYF
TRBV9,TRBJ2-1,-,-,TGTGCCAGCAGCTCCCTATCGGGATTGGGAGTGGAGGAGCAGTTCTTC,CASSSLSGLGVEEQFF
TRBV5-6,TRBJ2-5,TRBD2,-,TGTGCCAGCGTACGGGGCCTAGCGGGGTTTGAGACCCAGTACTTC,CASVRGLAGFETQYF
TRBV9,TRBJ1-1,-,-,TGTGCCAGCAGCGCCGATACAGGGTGGAACACTGAAGCTTTCTTT,CASSADTGWNTEAFF
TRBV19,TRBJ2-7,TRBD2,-,TGTGCCAGTAGTTGGACTAGCGGATACTACGAGCAGTACTTC,CASSWTSGYYEQYF
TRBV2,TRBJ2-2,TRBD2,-,TGTGCCAGCAGTGATGCGACTAGCCGAAACACCGGGGAGCTGTTTTTT,CASSDATSRNTGELFF
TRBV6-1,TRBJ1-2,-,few,TGTGCCAGCATTACAGGGATCGAGATTGGCTACACCTTC,CASITGIEIGYTF
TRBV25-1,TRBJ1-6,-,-,TGTGCCAGCAGTACTCAGGGCCGGTATAATTCACCCCTCCACTTT,CASSTQGRYNSPLHF
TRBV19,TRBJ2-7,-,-,TGTGCCAGTAGTCCGAGCATAAGGTCAGGGCTCCTTTACGAGCAGTACTTC,CASSPSIRSGLLYEQYF
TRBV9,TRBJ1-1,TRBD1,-,TGTGCCAGCAGCAGAGGGACAGGTGACACTGAAGCTTTCTTT,CASSRGTGDTEAFF
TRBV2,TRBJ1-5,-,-,TGTGCCAGCAACCGAAACGAGGCGGAGAATCAGCCCCAGCATTTT,CASNRNEAENQPQHF
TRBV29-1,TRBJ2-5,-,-,TGCAGCGTTCCTACCTTCCACAGGGCCCGGTACCAAGAGACCCAGTACTTC,CSVPTFHRARYQETQYF
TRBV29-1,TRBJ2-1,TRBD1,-,TGCAGCGTAGAGGGACAGGGGGCGGACGGTGAGCAGTTCTTC,CSVEGQGADGEQFF
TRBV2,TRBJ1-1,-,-,TGTGCCAGCAGTGAAGCGGCAGGGGCGAACACTGAAGCTTTCTTT,CASSEAAGANTEAFF
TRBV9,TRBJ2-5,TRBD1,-,TGTGCCAGCAGCACTGTAGGGGGCCGGGGTCAAGAGACCCAGTACTTC,CASSTVGGRGQETQYF
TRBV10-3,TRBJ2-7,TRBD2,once,TGTGCCACCGCCTCCGGGACTAGCCATGGGGAGCAGTACTTC,CATASGTSHGEQYF
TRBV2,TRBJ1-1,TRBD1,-,TGTGCCAGCAGTACCGAGGGACAGGGCACTGAAGCTTTCTTT,CASSTEGQGTEAFF
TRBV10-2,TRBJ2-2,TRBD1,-,TGCGCCAGCAGACCCAGGGGGACCGGGGAGCTGTTTTTT,CASRPRGTGELFF
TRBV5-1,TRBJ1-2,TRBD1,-,TGCGCCAGCAGCTTGGAGGGACAGGACTATGGCTACACCTTC,CASSLEGQDYGYTF
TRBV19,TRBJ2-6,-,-,TGTGCCAGTAGGGGGCATTCGTACGGGGCCAACGTCCTGACTTTC,CASRGHSYGANVLTF
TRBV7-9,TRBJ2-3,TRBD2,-,TGTGCCAGCAGCGGAGCGGGAGGAGGAGATACGCAGTATTTT,CASSGAGGGDTQYF
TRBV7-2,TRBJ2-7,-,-,TGTGCCAGCAGCTTCGCGGGGTACGAGCAGTACTTC,CASSFAGYEQYF
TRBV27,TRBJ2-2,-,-,TGTGCCAGCAGTTCCCCCTTTCGGTCGTTTTCCGGGGAGCTGTTTTTT,CASSSPFRSFSGELFF
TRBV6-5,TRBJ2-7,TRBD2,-,TGTGCCAGCAGCACCTCACTAGCGGAGTCCTACGAGCAGTACTTC,CASSTSLAESYEQYF
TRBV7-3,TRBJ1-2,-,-,TGTGCCAGCAGGCCGTACAGGCCCCAGTATGGCTACACCTTC,CASRPYRPQYGYTF
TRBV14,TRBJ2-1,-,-,TGTGCCAGCAGCGAATACAGCGGTCCCTACAATGAGCAGTTCTTC,CASSEYSGPYNEQFF
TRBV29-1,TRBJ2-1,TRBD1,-,TGCAGCGTTCCGGGACAGGGGTATCGTGAGCAGTTCTTC,CSVPGQGYREQFF
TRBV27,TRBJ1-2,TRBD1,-,TGTGCCAGCAGAGGGCAGGGGGCGTCTCAAAGTGGCTACACCTTC,CASRGQGASQSGYTF
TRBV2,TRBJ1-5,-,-,TGTGCCAGCGACCTTCAGGGGCAGCCCCAGCATTTT,CASDLQGQPQHF
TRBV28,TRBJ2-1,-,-,TGTGCCAGCAGTTTACCGGGAGACTACAATGAGCAGTTCTTC,CASSLPGDYNEQFF
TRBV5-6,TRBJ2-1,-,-,TGTGCCAGCAGCTTGAGAGGTGAGCAGTTCTTC,CASSLRGEQFF
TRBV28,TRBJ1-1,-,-,TGTGCCAGCAGGCGGGCCTTTGAAGCTTTCTTT,CASRRAFEAFF
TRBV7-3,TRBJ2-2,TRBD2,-,TGTGCCAGCAGCTTGGGGGGGAGCGGCCGTACCGGGGAGCTGTTTTTT,CASSLGGSGRTGELFF
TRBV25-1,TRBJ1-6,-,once,TGTGCCAGCACCAGTCAGTCAAATTCACCCCTCCACTTT,CASTSQSNSPLHF
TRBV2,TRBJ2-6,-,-,TGTGCCAGCAGTGGCGGTCACAACGCTAGGTACTCTGGGGCCAACGTCCTGACTTTC,CASSGGHNARYSGANVLTF
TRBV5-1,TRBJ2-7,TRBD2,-,TGCGCCAGCAGCTTCGGAACTAGCGCCTACGAGCAGTACTTC,CASSFGTSAYEQYF
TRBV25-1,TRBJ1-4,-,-,TGTGCCAGCAGTGGGAGGCCGGGTGAAAAACTGTTTTTT,CASSGRPGEKLFF
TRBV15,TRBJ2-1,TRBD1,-,TGTGCCACCAGCACCCCGAGGGGAAGAACCGGGACAGGGGGCTACAATGAGCAGTTCTTC,CATSTPRGRTGTGGYNEQFF
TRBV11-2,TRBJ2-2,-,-,TGTGCCAGCAGCTTAGATCCACTCGGGGAGCTGTTTTTT,CASSLDPLGELFF
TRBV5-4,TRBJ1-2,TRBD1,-,TGTGCCAGCAGCTCGGGGGACAGGCCCAGGGGCTACACCTTC,CASSSGDRPRGYTF
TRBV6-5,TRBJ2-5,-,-,TGTGCCAGCAGTCCAGTGGGAGGTGGCAGGGAGACCCAGTACTTC,CASSPVGGGRETQYF
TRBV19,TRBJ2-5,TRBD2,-,TGTGCCAGTAGTATAGGTCTAGCGGGAGGGCGTGAGACCCAGTACTTC,CASSIGLAGGRETQYF
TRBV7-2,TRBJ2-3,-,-,TGTGCCAGCAGCTTAGGCGGCAAAACTAGCACAGATACGCAGTATTTT,CASSLGGKTSTDTQYF
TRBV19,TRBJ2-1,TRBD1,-,TGTGCCAGTATTGCGACAGGGACCGAGCAGTTCTTC,CASIATGTEQFF
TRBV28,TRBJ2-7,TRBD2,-,TGTGCCAGCAGAGTAGCGGGAGTGCCTCTGAGCGAGCAGTACTTC,CASRVAGVPLSEQYF
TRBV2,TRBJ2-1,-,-,TGTGCCAGCAGTGAAGTGGCGGGACTCTCCTACAATGAGCAGTTCTTC,CASSEVAGLSYNEQFF